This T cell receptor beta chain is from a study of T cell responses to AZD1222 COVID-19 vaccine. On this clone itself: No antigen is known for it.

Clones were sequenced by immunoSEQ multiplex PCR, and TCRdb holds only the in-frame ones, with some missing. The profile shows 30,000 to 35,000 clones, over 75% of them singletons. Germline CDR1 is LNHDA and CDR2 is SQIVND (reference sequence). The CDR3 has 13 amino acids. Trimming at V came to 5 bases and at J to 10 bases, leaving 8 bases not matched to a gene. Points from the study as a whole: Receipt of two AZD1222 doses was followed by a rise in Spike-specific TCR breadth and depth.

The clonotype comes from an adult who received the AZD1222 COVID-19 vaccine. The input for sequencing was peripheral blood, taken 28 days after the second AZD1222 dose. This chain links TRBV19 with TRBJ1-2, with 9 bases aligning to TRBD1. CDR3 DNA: TGTGCCAGTAGTTCCCGGACAGGGGCCAACTACACCTTC. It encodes CASSSRTGANYTF.